These 27 T cell receptor beta chains share one sample of origin, sequenced in a study of blood T cell repertoires in COVID-19. Clones were read by immunoSEQ multiplex PCR, and TCRdb kept only the in-frame ones, dropping some. Of approximately 150,000 clones listed, roughly 83% were seen once; the top ten hold approximately 5.1%. The sequencing input was PBMCs or T cells enriched from blood (not recorded which). These receptors came from a man in his sixties or seventies who had been exposed to COVID-19.

The chain couples TRBV11-3 to TRBJ2-5; weak D call: TRBD2 (5 bases). V was pared by 5 bases and J by 4 bases, with 11 bases between. The CDR3 spans 13 residues. Germline lookup yields CDR1 SGHNT and CDR2 YENEEA. The CDR3 region has the DNA TGTGCCAGCAGCCTCGGGGAGCGAGAGACCCAGTACTTC. It codes for CASSLGERETQYF.

The CDR3 protein is CAIRTGVNQPQHF. The CDR3 DNA reads as TGTGCCATCAGGACAGGGGTCAATCAGCCCCAGCATTTT. The V call is TRBV10-3, the J call TRBJ1-5; 8 positions agree with TRBD1. Germline V CDR1 and CDR2: ENHRY, SYGVKD. The CDR3 totals 13 residues. V trimming: 6 bases; J trimming: 3 bases; junction bases outside the gene matches: 1.

This chain uses TRBV12-3 or TRBV12-4 with TRBJ2-2; D is ambiguous. Trimming stripped 3 bases from V and 6 bases from J, with 5 bases between. This CDR3 spans 12 amino acids. This CDR3 reads CASSLSPGELFF. The DNA of the CDR3 is TGTGCCAGCAGTTTGAGCCCCGGGGAGCTGTTTTTT.

The rearrangement uses TRBV5-4 and TRBJ2-7, with 7 bases identical to TRBD2. The junction had 8 bases not matched to a gene; V was cut back by 3 bases and J by 5 bases. The CDR3 contains 14 residues. Germline loops: CDR1 SGHNT, CDR2 YYREEE (reference sequence). CDR3 bases: TGTGCCAGCAGCTCGATTGGGGGGACTAACGAGCAGTACTTC. As protein: CASSSIGGTNEQYF.

This chain links TRBV11-2 with TRBJ1-1; perhaps TRBD1 as D (5 bases). V was shortened by 5 bases and J by 4 bases, with 17 bases between the two germline ends. Per the germline V gene, CDR1 is SGHAT and CDR2 is FQNNGV. The CDR3 loop spans 15 amino acids. The CDR3: CASSPSTAKSTEAFF. CDR3 DNA: TGTGCCAGCAGCCCCTCGACAGCGAAAAGCACTGAAGCTTTCTTT.

There are a few counts of this clone. The J gene is TRBJ2-1, the V gene TRBV12-5, with a possible D match to TRBD2 (6 bases). CDR1 is LGHNT and CDR2 is FRNRAP in the germline V gene. The V and J ends lost 6 bases and 9 bases respectively, with 21 bases between them. CDR3 size: 15 residues. The CDR3 DNA follows: TGTGCTAGTGGCACGCGGCCAGGAGGGCGAAGTGAGCAGTTCTTC. This translates into CASGTRPGGRSEQFF.

The rearrangement joins TRBV19 to TRBJ1-1; D is uncertain. The CDR3 contains 15 residues. Trimming took 5 bases from V and 0 from J, leaving 13 bases between them. Germline lookup yields CDR1 LNHDA and CDR2 SQIVND (reference sequence). The CDR3 region is CASSLRAGLNTEAFF. CDR3 bases: TGTGCCAGTAGTCTGAGGGCAGGTTTGAACACTGAAGCTTTCTTT.

This rearrangement joins TRBV7-2 to TRBJ2-3; the match to TRBD1 covers 7 bases. The ends lost 2 bases at V and 4 bases at J; junction bases unmatched: 3. This CDR3 has 14 amino acids. Germline V gene lookup returns CDR1 SGHTA and CDR2 FQGNSA. CDR3 sequence (DNA): TGTGCCAGCAGCTTACAGACAGGGTCAGATACGCAGTATTTT. Amino acid sequence: CASSLQTGSDTQYF. The variable domain in full, with the rest retrieved from reference TRBV7-2 and TRBJ2-3, is GAGVSQSPSNKVTEKGKDVELRCDPISGHTALYWYRQSLGQGLEFLIYFQGNSAPDKSGLPSDRFSAERTGGSVSTLTIQRTQQEDSAVYLCASSLQTGSDTQYFGPGTRLTVL.

This rearrangement joins TRBV4-3 to TRBJ2-1; weak D call: TRBD1 (6 bases). The germline V gene encodes CDR1 LGHNA and CDR2 YSLEER. V was cut by 8 bases and J by 2 bases, with 13 bases left in between. The CDR3 length is 14 residues. The CDR3 loop reads CASAQGNAYNEQFF. The CDR3 region has the DNA TGCGCCAGCGCGCAGGGGAACGCCTACAATGAGCAGTTCTTC.

The J gene is TRBJ1-5, the V gene TRBV6-1, with D maybe TRBD1 (5 bases). V lost 3 bases and J 7 bases, leaving 10 bases between the germline ends. The CDR3 runs to 13 residues. Looked up from germline, CDR1 is MNHNS and CDR2 is SASEGT. In DNA, the CDR3 is TGTGCCAGCAGTGAGTTGGGGGGGCAGCCCCAGCATTTT. Translation: CASSELGGQPQHF.

The rearrangement joins TRBV3-1 (or the pseudogene TRBV3-2) to TRBJ1-3, with a possible D match to TRBD1 (6 bases). The germline V gene encodes CDR1 LGHDT and CDR2 YNNKEL (reference sequence). CDR3 size: 15 residues. V lost 5 bases and J 4 bases, leaving 15 bases between the germline ends. DNA of the CDR3: TGTGCCAGCAGCAAGGGGGAGGGGCGAGGAAACACCATATATTTT. It specifies CASSKGEGRGNTIYF.

V is TRBV27 and J is TRBJ2-7, with TRBD2 matching over 12 bases. This CDR3 comprises 13 residues. Germline V lookup: CDR1 MNHEY, CDR2 SMNVEV (reference sequence). With V trimmed by 6 bases and J by 7 bases, 4 bases remained unmatched. CDR3 in amino acids: CASRLAGGREQYF. The CDR3 bases are TGTGCCAGCAGACTAGCGGGAGGACGAGAGCAGTACTTC.

This clone was seen once. The chain recombines TRBV11-2 with TRBJ2-7, with 8 bases matching TRBD2. CDR3 length equals 14 residues. Germline CDR1 and CDR2: SGHAT and FQNNGV. V trimming: 7 bases; J trimming: 4 bases; junction bases outside the gene matches: 9. CDR3 residues: CASTPLASGYEQYF. The DNA for the CDR3 is TGTGCCAGCACCCCCCTGGCTAGCGGGTACGAGCAGTACTTC.

The chain couples TRBV5-1 to TRBJ1-4; a weak D match, TRBD1 (6 bases). CDR3 length equals 15 residues. The germline CDR1 and CDR2 sequences are SGHRS and YFSETQ. V was pared by 0 bases and J by 7 bases, with 13 bases between. For the CDR3, the DNA is TGCGCCAGCAGCTTGGCAGGGGATCGGATTGAAAAACTGTTTTTT. This translates into CASSLAGDRIEKLFF.

The V and J genes are TRBV18 and TRBJ2-7; a weak D match, TRBD2 (7 bases). V was clipped by 0 bases and J by 3 bases, with 18 bases between them. Germline CDR1 and CDR2: KGHSH and LQKENI. This CDR3 spans 17 amino acids. Here the CDR3 DNA reads TGTGCCAGCTCACCACCAATTGGCGGGGGCTGGGGCTACGAGCAGTACTTC. This gives the protein CASSPPIGGGWGYEQYF.

The V call is TRBV10-3, the J call TRBJ1-5; 7 nucleotides align to TRBD1. V was pared by 3 bases and J by 3 bases, with 11 bases of the junction left unmatched. CDR3 length: 17 amino acids. CDR1 is ENHRY and CDR2 is SYGVKD in the germline V gene. The DNA of the CDR3 is TGTGCCATCAGTGATCATCGGGCAGGGGGTGACAATCAGCCCCAGCATTTT. Translation gives CAISDHRAGGDNQPQHF.

This sequence joins TRBV11-2 and TRBJ2-3, with 10 bases that match TRBD2. Germline-derived CDR1 and CDR2 are SGHAT and FQNNGV. V lost 3 bases to trimming and J lost 3 bases; unmatched junction nucleotides: 6. The CDR3 spans 16 residues. DNA of the CDR3: TGTGCCAGCAGCTTCTCCCCTAGCGGGGGAACAGATACGCAGTATTTT. It yields the protein CASSFSPSGGTDTQYF.

This chain uses TRBV28 with TRBJ1-2; a weak D match, TRBD1 (6 bases). V was clipped by 5 bases and J by 5 bases, with 6 bases between them. CDR1 is MDHEN and CDR2 is SYDVKM in the germline V gene. CDR3 size: 11 residues. The CDR3 loop reads CASSTGYGYTF. The CDR3 nucleotides are TGTGCCAGCAGTACAGGGTATGGCTACACCTTC.

The chain uses TRBV19 and TRBJ2-1, with a tentative D call TRBD1 (6 bases). Trimming pared 8 bases from V and 0 bases from J, leaving 17 bases between. The CDR3 runs to 16 residues. CDR1 and CDR2 (germline): LNHDA, SQIVND (reference sequence). CDR3 region: CASQDVTGPSYNEQFF. The CDR3 nucleotides are TGTGCCAGTCAGGATGTCACAGGGCCCTCCTACAATGAGCAGTTCTTC.

This chain links TRBV13 with TRBJ1-1; 8 bases align to TRBD1. The germline CDR1 and CDR2 sequences are PRHDT and FYEKMQ (reference sequence). The CDR3 runs to 14 residues. V trimming: 6 bases; J trimming: 1 base; junction bases outside the gene matches: 4. CDR3 protein: CASRPGGRNTEAFF. CDR3 bases: TGTGCCAGCAGGCCAGGGGGCCGGAACACTGAAGCTTTCTTT.

The chain has TRBV29-1 and TRBJ1-4; D is perhaps TRBD1 (6 bases). There are 15 residues in the CDR3. Germline CDR1 reads SQVTM; CDR2 reads ANQGSEA. With 5 bases removed from V and 3 bases from J, the gap between germline ends came to 16 bases. This CDR3 reads CSVYTGLKPNEKLFF. The DNA of the CDR3 is TGCAGCGTTTACACAGGGTTGAAGCCTAATGAAAAACTGTTTTTT.

This clone was found many times. The J gene is TRBJ2-5, the V gene TRBV9; 11 bases align to TRBD2. With V trimmed by 1 base and J by 3 bases, 5 bases remained unmatched. Germline V gene lookup returns CDR1 SGDLS and CDR2 YYNGEE. CDR3 length: 16 residues. DNA of the CDR3: TGTGCCAGCAGCGTAAAACCTAGCGGGGGGAAAGAGACCCAGTACTTC. This codes for CASSVKPSGGKETQYF.

The chain links TRBV7-9 to TRBJ2-2, with 9 bases fitting TRBD2. The J segment lost 6 bases and the V segment lost 7 bases, leaving 9 bases of the junction unmatched. From germline, CDR1 is SEHNR and CDR2 FQNEAQ (reference sequence). There are 15 residues in the CDR3. This CDR3 reads CASTKAGGSPGELFF. Here the CDR3 DNA reads TGTGCCAGCACCAAAGCGGGGGGTTCGCCCGGGGAGCTGTTTTTT.

This clone has a single count. The chain employs TRBV6-5 and TRBJ1-2, with D unclear. The CDR3 contains 13 residues. CDR1 and CDR2 (germline): MNHEY, SVGAGI. V was cut by 0 bases and J by 8 bases, with 10 bases left in between. Here the CDR3 DNA reads TGTGCCAGCAGTTACTCGGGCCAGAGAGGCTACACCTTC. This gives the protein CASSYSGQRGYTF.

The chain couples TRBV6-6 to TRBJ1-1; D perhaps matches TRBD1 (5 bases). Trimming left V 7 bases short and J 4 bases short, with 13 bases between. CDR3 length equals 13 residues. Germline V gene data show CDR1 as MNHNY and CDR2 as SVGAGI (reference sequence). Here the CDR3 reads CASIRGGSTEAFF. CDR3 DNA: TGTGCCAGCATTCGGGGCGGGAGCACTGAAGCTTTCTTT.

CDR3 region: CASSQTAVAALNYNEQFF. For the CDR3, the DNA is TGCGCCAGCAGCCAAACCGCCGTGGCGGCCCTGAACTACAATGAGCAGTTCTTC. The chain employs TRBV4-1 and TRBJ2-1, with D unresolved. Germline V CDR1 and CDR2: MGHRA, YSYEKL. This CDR3 spans 18 amino acids. The V and J ends lost 2 bases and 3 bases respectively, with 20 bases between them.

This rearrangement joins TRBV7-8 to TRBJ2-1; tentative D call: TRBD1 (6 bases). The ends were cut back, 3 bases at V and 1 base at J, with 10 bases in the middle. The germline CDR1 and CDR2 sequences are SGHVS and FQNEAQ. This CDR3 is 15 amino acids long. The CDR3 nucleotides are TGTGCCAGCAGCTTCAGGGGTAGGTCCTACAATGAGCAGTTCTTC. Its translation: CASSFRGRSYNEQFF.